This record looks at one TCR beta chain sequence and its context. The data stem from a study of blood T cell repertoires in COVID-19. Study details: Sample material is recorded as cDNA or gDNA derived from T cells, B-cell-depleted T cells, or PBMCs.

In the authors' workflow: It was from reference gene primer amplification that nucleated cell counts were estimated. This table comes from immunoSEQ multiplex PCR, and its TCRdb copy is limited to in-frame clones, with some not included. The DNA gave D and trimming, while V, J and clone size come from that table. The sample has roughly 140,000 clones; around nine tenths are singletons. The CDR3 loop spans 14 amino acids. The V gene's germline CDR1 is MNHEY and CDR2 SVGEGT. Trimming removed 0 bases from V and 0 bases from J, with 3 bases in between. The TCR sequence derives from an older woman with acute or convalescent COVID-19. This sequence joins TRBV6-2 or TRBV6-3 and TRBJ1-5; unclear D gene. The sequenced sample was peripheral blood. In DNA, the CDR3 is TGTGCCAGCAGTTACTCGAGTAGCAATCAGCCCCAGCATTTT. This gives the protein CASSYSSSNQPQHF.